Described below is a single T cell receptor beta chain sequence and its context. The target of this receptor is not known. Base quality data are lacking; no much larger clone is found one base away. The entire amount of isolated RNA was reverse transcribed using the High Capacity cDNA Reverse Transcription Kit, so the sequenced TCRB transcripts were expressed ones. Deep immunoSEQ sequencing was applied to naive, central memory and regulatory T cell samples, giving an average of roughly 3.5 million total reads per sample. After sorted cells were lysed in RLT buffer, RNA was extracted with DNase-treated RNeasy Micro or Mini kits, with the choice depending on cell number. To prevent cross-contamination, each cell subset was processed individually, whereas patient and healthy donor samples were processed jointly. TCRB sequences were amplified from cDNA with the immunoSEQ multiplex PCR, producing 87-bp fragments spanning the CDR3 region. Sequencing of the amplicons was performed on the Illumina HiSeq platform. Under the source paper's analysis protocol: Synthetic template baselines were used to correct PCR bias computationally, reads within Hamming distance 2 were collapsed together, and singletons that could not be merged were discarded. Reads were aligned to IMGT to assign V, D and J genes, CDR3 length, and insertions or deletions at six rearrangement sites. Clonotype counts were normalized to sorted cell number within each subset before computing true diversity and Gini coefficients with the tcR R package. Repertoire sharing was quantified using the overlap coefficient calculated on TCRB nucleotide sequences. Out-of-frame TCRB sequences from naive cells were analyzed to stand in for the pre-selection repertoire. Imported from immuneACCESS, the table was reduced by TCRdb to in-frame sequences with V and J called. These copies leave out some clones; in studies compared against another copy, an unresolved V gene accounts for under half, and the cause of the remainder is not known. The DNA was the basis for D and trimming; V, J and clone size are from that table. Across this sample there are 550,000 to 850,000 clones, with roughly an eighth seen only once. The ten top clones hold less than 0.025% of the sample.

These data originate in a study of beta chain features in type 1 diabetes (dated by TCRdb to 2017 to 2018). For the study in its entirety: No differences in mean age, gender distribution, total cell number or subset yield were found between patients and healthy donors. A total of roughly 100,000,000 sorted cells were examined across all samples, and the number of cells per subset was strongly correlated with RNA yield. Whereas all 30 or so donors provided naive and central memory subsets, regulatory and stem cell-like memory subsets were isolated from just 8 patients and about eight healthy donors. The study compared the TCRB repertoires of sorted circulating CD4+ T cell subsets in recently diagnosed type 1 diabetes patients with those in matched healthy donors. The paper as a whole reports these results and caveats: Because the HLA sub-analyses included only small numbers of individuals, any influence of HLA type on TCRB rearrangement was left unresolved. Type 1 diabetes patients showed a moderate but significant shortening of TCRB CDR3 length in all four CD4+ subsets. Because cDNA rather than genomic DNA was sequenced, highly expressing activated cells could have been over-represented, although no difference in activation and CD3 levels was found between groups. Shorter templates might have been favored by PCR, but patient and control samples were amplified and corrected together, so both groups would have been affected equally by any skew. Patients with type 1 diabetes made fewer insertions and deleted more nucleotides at VDJ recombination sites, implying thymic rearrangement abnormalities. Naive, central memory and regulatory TCRB repertoires appeared to be more alike among patients than among healthy donors.

At the junction V is shortened by 1 base and J by 2 bases, with 4 bases in between. The CDR3 covers 13 residues, taking in both the cysteine and the phenylalanine. Just CDR3 DNA is preserved here, 39 bases in frame from base 1. CDR1 and CDR2 are read off the germline V gene as SGHTA and FQGTGA. Each donor gave one peripheral blood draw, averaging roughly 120 mL, which was collected into heparinised tubes. Naive, central memory, regulatory and stem cell-like memory CD4+ T cells were sorted on a BD FACSAria II using a panel including CD45RO, CCR7, CD25, CD127, CD95 and CD27. All sorted populations exceeded 95% purity. Right away, PBMCs were isolated by Lymphoprep density gradient centrifugation and were stained directly, with no culture step. To minimize batch effects, samples were stained and sorted in pairs, one healthy donor with one patient per experiment.

Sequencing input: naive CD4+ T cells from blood. The cell subset or site label of this sample denotes: true naive CD4+ T cells. This receptor was taken from a man between 18 and 35 years old with type 1 diabetes. The rearranged chain carries TRBV7-3 and TRBJ2-3, with no confident D gene call. The CDR3 protein sequence reads: CASSLMDTDTQYF. The DNA is as follows: TGTGCCAGCAGCTTAATGGACACAGATACGCAGTATTTT.